This T cell receptor (beta chain) was obtained from a study of CD8+CD57+ T cells in acquired aplastic anemia. Study in general: 3 to 4 ug was the average amount of DNA from sorted CD4+ and CD8+ cells.

This clonotype was observed at least ten times. For sequencing, patients were chosen who had shown expansion of CD8+CD57+ cells by flow cytometry. Germline CDR1 SGHRS, CDR2 YFSETQ. V shed 1 base and J 1 base; nucleotides not matched to a gene: 13. The CDR3 has 18 amino acids. Both TCR beta VDJ combination and CDR3 sequence profiling were carried out. Genomic DNA was the template for this profiling. TCRdb independently ran MiXCR on the reads; one entry per CDR3 protein. The sample has about 160,000 distinct CDR3 sequences; around 48% are singletons. The sequencing input was sorted CD4+, CD8+, or CD8+CD57+ T cells (not recorded which) from PBMCs. This chain joins TRBV5-1 and TRBJ1-2, with TRBD1 matching 7 bases. The receptor was isolated from a human donor with aplastic anemia. CDR3 region: CASSLRSGGDSDNYGYTF. CDR3 nucleotides: TGCGCCAGCAGCTTGAGATCGGGGGGGGACAGCGATAACTATGGCTACACCTTC.